A single sample gave rise to the 11 T cell receptor beta chains below, sequenced in a study of cytomegalovirus exposure and HLA in healthy donors. The PCR made use of 60 Vbeta and 13 Jbeta primers. TCRdb's table, derived via immunoSEQ multiplex PCR, lists solely in-frame clones and lacks some. The table records about 160,000 clones, roughly 80% of them present only once. The sample was PBMCs. All receptors come from a woman aged 18-29 years in good health and CMV-seronegative.

The rearrangement links TRBV6-1 to TRBJ2-2; D possibly corresponds to TRBD2 (6 bases). The CDR3 consists of 15 residues. Trimming left V 6 bases short and J 2 bases short, with 13 bases between. Germline CDR1 is MNHNS and CDR2 is SASEGT. Here the CDR3 DNA reads TGTGCCAGCAGCCCGACTAGAGCAAACACCGGGGAGCTGTTTTTT. Translating gives CASSPTRANTGELFF.

This sequence joins TRBV27 and TRBJ2-7; D perhaps matches TRBD2 (5 bases). Germline CDR1 and CDR2: MNHEY and SMNVEV (reference sequence). CDR3 length equals 14 residues. Trimming took 0 bases from V and 1 from J, leaving 7 bases between them. The CDR3: CASSLSRGSYEQYF. The CDR3 coding sequence is TGTGCCAGCAGTTTATCTAGAGGGTCCTACGAGCAGTACTTC.

The J gene is TRBJ2-5, the V gene TRBV28; TRBD1 matches 9 bases. The J call is uncertain, as TRBJ2-7 better fits the DNA end. CDR1 is MDHEN, CDR2 SYDVKM, per germline. This CDR3 spans 15 amino acids. In DNA, the CDR3 is TGTGCCAGCAGGCCGCAGACAGGGGGTCCCTACGAGCAGTACTTC. It is translated as CASRPQTGGPYEQYF.

This rearrangement joins TRBV7-6 to TRBJ2-2; perhaps TRBD2 as D (6 bases). V shed 5 bases and J shed 7 bases, with 11 bases lying between them. Germline lookup yields CDR1 SGHVS and CDR2 FNYEAQ. The CDR3 length is 13 residues. For the CDR3, the DNA is TGTGCCAGCAGCCCACGGGAGAGCGGGGAGCTGTTTTTT. This translates into CASSPRESGELFF.

The sample holds a few counts of this clone. The chain combines TRBV6-5 with TRBJ1-5, with a tentative D call TRBD1 (5 bases). V dropped 8 bases and J dropped 0 bases, with 14 bases sitting between them. Germline V CDR1 and CDR2: MNHEY, SVGAGI. The CDR3 covers 15 residues. CDR3 in amino acids: CASSVRQGSNQPQHF. In DNA, the CDR3 is TGTGCCAGCTCAGTTAGGCAGGGTAGCAATCAGCCCCAGCATTTT.

This clone was picked up a small number of times. This rearrangement joins TRBV5-6 to TRBJ2-3, with 12 bases aligning to TRBD2. V lost 2 bases to trimming and J lost 2 bases; unmatched junction nucleotides: 6. Germline values: CDR1 SGHDT, CDR2 YYEEEE. This CDR3 contains 17 residues. The CDR3 protein is CASSFYLAGGLTDTQYF. In DNA, the CDR3 is TGTGCCAGCAGCTTCTACCTAGCGGGAGGGCTCACAGATACGCAGTATTTT.

This clone has only a few counts. The chain couples TRBV10-3 to TRBJ2-1; D not resolved. Germline V gene lookup returns CDR1 ENHRY and CDR2 SYGVKD. This CDR3 spans 13 amino acids. V gave up 8 bases and J gave up 7 bases, with 15 bases separating them. CDR3 nucleotides: TGTGCCATCTCCCCGGCAGGTCAAAATGAGCAGTTCTTC. This codes for CAISPAGQNEQFF.

This clone was seen a handful of times. The chain couples TRBV7-3 to TRBJ2-7, with 7 bases lining up with TRBD2. J lost 5 bases, V lost 3 bases, and 10 bases had no gene match. The V gene's germline CDR1 is SGHTA and CDR2 FQGTGA. CDR3 length: 15 residues. The CDR3 nucleotides are TGTGCCAGCAGCTTCCTGCTTGGGAGGGCGAACGAGCAGTACTTC. It codes for CASSFLLGRANEQYF.

This clone was seen a few times. This chain joins TRBV7-9 and TRBJ1-1, with no clear D. The germline CDR1 and CDR2 sequences are SEHNR and FQNEAQ (reference sequence). This CDR3 is 14 amino acids long. Trimming cost V 5 bases and J 3 bases, with 13 bases left between them. CDR3 in DNA: TGTGCCAGCAGCCGCACGGGTTTAGACACTGAAGCTTTCTTT. It encodes CASSRTGLDTEAFF.

This chain joins TRBV28 and TRBJ1-2; the D is unclear. This CDR3 has 16 residues. Trimming stripped 5 bases from V and 4 bases from J, with 20 bases between. Germline CDR1 reads MDHEN; CDR2 reads SYDVKM. The CDR3 bases are TGTGCCAGCAGTCCGATGGGAGGGCGAGTTGGCTATGGCTACACCTTC. Protein sequence: CASSPMGGRVGYGYTF.

The chain couples TRBV18 to TRBJ2-3, with D possibly matching TRBD2 (6 bases). V lost 6 bases and J 6 bases, leaving 13 bases between the germline ends. Germline CDR1 is KGHSH and CDR2 is LQKENI. This CDR3 contains 13 residues. CDR3 DNA sequence: TGTGCCAGCTCTCCCCTGGGAGGCGATACGCAGTATTTT. Amino acid sequence: CASSPLGGDTQYF.